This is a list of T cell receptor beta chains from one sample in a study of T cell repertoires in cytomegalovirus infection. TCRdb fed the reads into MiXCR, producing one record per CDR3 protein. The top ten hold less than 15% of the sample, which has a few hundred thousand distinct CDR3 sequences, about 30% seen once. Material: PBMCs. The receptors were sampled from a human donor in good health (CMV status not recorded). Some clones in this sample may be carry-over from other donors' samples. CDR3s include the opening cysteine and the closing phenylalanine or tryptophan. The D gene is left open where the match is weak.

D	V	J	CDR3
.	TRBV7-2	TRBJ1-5	CASSSQGRSQHF
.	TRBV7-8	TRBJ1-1	CASRPDGTNTEAFF
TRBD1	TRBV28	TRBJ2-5	CASSSPIGTGGLETQYF
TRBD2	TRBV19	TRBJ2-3	CASSMSAGASTDTQYF
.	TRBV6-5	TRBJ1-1	CASSYSGSGMNTEAFF
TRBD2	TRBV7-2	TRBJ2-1	CASSLTSSGISDEQFF
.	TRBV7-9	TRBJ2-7	CASSLRGLPRDYEQYF
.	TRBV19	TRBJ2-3	CASSNRAPSADTQYF
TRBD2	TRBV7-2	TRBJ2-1	CASSFSGSFYNEQFF
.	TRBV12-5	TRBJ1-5	CASGPRGTLPQPQHF
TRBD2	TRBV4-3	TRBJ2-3	CASSRLLTSGSTDTQYF
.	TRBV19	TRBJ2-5	CASSTLEQETQYF
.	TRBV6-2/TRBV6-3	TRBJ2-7	CASSWNNYEQYF
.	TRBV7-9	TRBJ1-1	CASSLGSPQAFF
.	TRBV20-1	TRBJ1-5	CSAQTAYQPQHF
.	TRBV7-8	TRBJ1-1	CASSRSLSGGGEAFF
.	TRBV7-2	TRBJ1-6	CASSQKWGAGSPLHF
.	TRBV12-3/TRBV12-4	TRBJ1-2	CASSFFIGGRDIYGYTF
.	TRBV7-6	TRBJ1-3	CASSSTWGKTDAPGNTIYF
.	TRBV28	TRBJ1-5	CASSPPRTQPQHF
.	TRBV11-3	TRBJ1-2	CASSHPGQSYGYTF
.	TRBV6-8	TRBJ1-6	CASSYSIQNNSPLHF
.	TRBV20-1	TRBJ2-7	CSARDMGHEQYF
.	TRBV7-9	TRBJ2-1	CASSSALRVGTYNEQFF
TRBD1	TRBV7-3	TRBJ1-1	CASSLDRDMNTEAFF
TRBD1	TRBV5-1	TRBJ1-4	CASSDGTGGGEKLFF
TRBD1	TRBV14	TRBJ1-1	CASSQVGPDRQDTEAFF
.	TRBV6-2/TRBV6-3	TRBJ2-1	CASSDHGTYMNEQFF
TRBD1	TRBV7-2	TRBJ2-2	CASTSAGGPGELFF
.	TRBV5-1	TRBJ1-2	CASSLTGSDYGYTF
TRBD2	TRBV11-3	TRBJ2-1	CASSLDTPTSGTFGEQFF
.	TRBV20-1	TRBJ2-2	CSAYSTSRNTGELFF
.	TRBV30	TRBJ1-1	CAWSVRGGNTEAFF
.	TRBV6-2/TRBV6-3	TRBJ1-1	CASRPRFDGAEAFF
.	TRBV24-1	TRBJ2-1	CATGSRVGDEQFF
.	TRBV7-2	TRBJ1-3	CASSPSLGNTIYF
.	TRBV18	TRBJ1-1	CASSPREGGFNTEAFF
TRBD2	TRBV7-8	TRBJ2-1	CASSGTSGWAYNEQFF
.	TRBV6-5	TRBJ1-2	CASSYSMSGTYGYTF